This TCR beta chain was captured in a study of CD8 T cells in Susac syndrome. The RNA, about 0.5 to 1 ug, was put through reverse transcription using random hexamers. The immunoSEQ assay covered 54 Vbeta and 13 Jbeta segments for CDR3. Each CDR3 protein gets one entry after TCRdb re-called the immunoSEQ multiplex PCR reads with MiXCR. Altogether under 150,000 distinct CDR3 sequences are present, around 94% being singletons, with the ten largest covering less than 0.15%. Multiple sclerosis controls were treatment-naive patients with stable or active relapsing-remitting disease. Looked up from germline, CDR1 is MNHNS and CDR2 is SASEGT. The CDR3 has 17 amino acids. The junction had 5 bases not matched to a gene; V was cut back by 0 bases and J by 5 bases.

The receptor was isolated from a human donor with multiple sclerosis. The J gene is TRBJ2-4, the V gene TRBV6-1, with 12 bases that match TRBD2. Sequenced material: CD4+ T cells from PBMCs. CDR3 DNA: TGTGCCAGCAGTGAAGCGCTGCTAGCGGGAGGGGAAAACATTCAGTACTTC. Protein sequence: CASSEALLAGGENIQYF.